This is a list of T cell receptor beta chains from one sample in a study of blood T cell repertoires in COVID-19. TCRdb's copy holds only in-frame clones and misses some; the assay was immunoSEQ multiplex PCR. The table shows some 200,000 clones, with approximately 84% occurring only once. Sequencing used peripheral blood. The receptors come from a human donor with acute or convalescent COVID-19. The donor label of this sample is uncertain. The CDR3 runs from the conserved cysteine through the conserved F or W. A D gene is named only where the DNA matches it firmly. For some rows the clone size is stated as once, few or many, or as a class when expanded; others skip it.

j_call d_call cdr3_length v_call clone_size cdr3_nt cdr3_aa
TRBJ1-1 TRBD1 14 TRBV24-1 NA TGTGCCACCAGTTCAGGGGGCAGGAACACTGAAGCTTTCTTT CATSSGGRNTEAFF
TRBJ2-5 TRBD2 15 TRBV5-4 NA TGTGCCAGCAGCTCGACTAGCGGGAGCCAAGAGACCCAGTACTTC CASSSTSGSQETQYF
TRBJ2-7 TRBD1 14 TRBV27 NA TGTGCCAGCAGTAGGACAGGACGGTCCTACGAGCAGTACTTC CASSRTGRSYEQYF
TRBJ2-2 TRBD1 16 TRBV24-1 NA TGTGCCACCAGTGATCCCGGGACAGGGAACACCGGGGAGCTGTTTTTT CATSDPGTGNTGELFF
TRBJ2-1 NA 15 TRBV6-5 NA TGTGCCAGCAGTTACGAAGCAAGCTCCTACAATGAGCAGTTCTTC CASSYEASSYNEQFF
TRBJ2-3 NA 14 TRBV6-6 NA TGTGCCAGCAGTTACTCCAGTTTCCCAGATACGCAGTATTTT CASSYSSFPDTQYF
TRBJ2-1 TRBD2 16 TRBV5-8 NA TGTGCCAGCAGCCTGGGCGGGAGAGGGGCCTACAATGAGCAGTTCTTC CASSLGGRGAYNEQFF
TRBJ1-2 NA 12 TRBV28 NA TGTGCCAGCAGGAGCACTAACTATGGCTACACCTTC CASRSTNYGYTF
TRBJ2-7 NA 15 TRBV9 few TGTGCCAGCAGCGTAGGACCCCTAGATCAGTCCGAGCAGTACTTC CASSVGPLDQSEQYF
TRBJ2-7 TRBD1 15 TRBV11-2 once TGTGCCAGCAGCTCTTCTCCGGGACAGGACCACGAGCAGTACTTC CASSSSPGQDHEQYF
TRBJ2-4 TRBD1 12 TRBV6-1 NA TGTGCCAGCAGTGAAACAGGGGACATTCAGTACTTC CASSETGDIQYF
TRBJ2-5 NA 12 TRBV6-5 NA TGTGCCAGCAGTCGACCCAGGGAGACCCAGTACTTC CASSRPRETQYF
TRBJ2-3 TRBD2 16 TRBV7-8 NA TGTGCCAGCAGCTTTATGGGGGGAGGGCCTGGGTATACGCAGTATTTT CASSFMGGGPGYTQYF
TRBJ1-1 TRBD1 13 TRBV9 NA TGTGCCAGCAGCAGGGGGCAGGACACTGAAGCTTTCTTT CASSRGQDTEAFF
TRBJ2-5 TRBD1 14 TRBV18 NA TGTGCCAGCTCACCACAGACAGGGCAAGAGACCCAGTACTTC CASSPQTGQETQYF
TRBJ1-2 NA 13 TRBV10-3 NA TGTGCCATCAGTGTAAGGGGGAACTATGGCTACACCTTC CAISVRGNYGYTF
TRBJ1-6 TRBD1 15 TRBV7-2 few TGTGCCAGCAGCTACCGGGACAGGGGGAATTCACCCCTCCACTTT CASSYRDRGNSPLHF
TRBJ2-1 TRBD2 15 TRBV24-1 NA TGTGCCACCAGTGTGGCGGGAGCAACCTACAATGAGCAGTTCTTC CATSVAGATYNEQFF
TRBJ2-3 NA 16 TRBV29-1 NA TGCAGCGCACTCTACGGGACTCTGGGGCGCACAGATACGCAGTATTTT CSALYGTLGRTDTQYF
TRBJ2-7 TRBD2 15 TRBV9 once TGTGCCAGCAGCGTAGCGCCTAGCGGGAGTGTAGAGCAGTACTTC CASSVAPSGSVEQYF
TRBJ1-1 NA 15 TRBV10-3 NA TGTGCCATCAGTGAGTCGCCGGGAGTGAACACTGAAGCTTTCTTT CAISESPGVNTEAFF
TRBJ1-2 TRBD1 14 TRBV19 NA TGTGCCAGTAGCAGACAGGGGGGAAACTATGGCTACACCTTC CASSRQGGNYGYTF
TRBJ2-1 NA 17 TRBV4-1 NA TGCGCCAGCAGCCAAGATAGTAACTCCTACTCCTACAATGAGCAGTTCTTC CASSQDSNSYSYNEQFF
TRBJ1-5 TRBD1 11 TRBV28 NA TGTGCCAGCCTGAAGCGGGACAGGGTTTTTTTT CASLKRDRVFF
TRBJ1-2 NA 13 TRBV7-2 NA TGTGCCAGCAGCTTAGGGGGGGATAGCGGCTACACCTTC CASSLGGDSGYTF
TRBJ2-1 NA 16 TRBV28 NA TGTGCCAGCAGATCTCAGGGGTTAGGTACCTACAATGAGCAGTTCTTC CASRSQGLGTYNEQFF
TRBJ1-1 TRBD1 14 TRBV2 once TGTGCCAGCAGTGTTCAGGGGGCGACCACTGAAGCTTTCTTT CASSVQGATTEAFF
TRBJ1-4 NA 16 TRBV19 NA TGTGCCAGTAGTCCCCGCGGTCGGGTAGGAGGGGAAAAACTGTTTTTT CASSPRGRVGGEKLFF
TRBJ1-1 NA 13 TRBV12-5 few TGTGCTAGTGGTCTCAGGGGGAACACTGAAGCTTTCTTT CASGLRGNTEAFF
TRBJ1-5 NA 16 TRBV5-8 NA TGTGCCAGCAGCTTGGGACAGAGAAATCCCTATCAGCCCCAGCATTTT CASSLGQRNPYQPQHF
TRBJ1-2 NA 12 TRBV9 NA TGTGCCAGCAGCGTAGTGGGGGGTGGCTACACCTTC CASSVVGGGYTF
TRBJ1-5 NA 15 TRBV28 NA TGTGCCAGCAGCCCTGCGGGCCAAATGGGTCAGCCCCAGCATTTT CASSPAGQMGQPQHF
TRBJ2-7 TRBD2 14 TRBV10-3 NA TGTGCCATCAGTGTTGGCGGGAGGGGGGTCGAGCAGTACTTC CAISVGGRGVEQYF
TRBJ2-2 TRBD1 14 TRBV12-5 NA TGTGCTAGTGGAAGAACAGGGGCCACCGGGGAGCTGTTTTTT CASGRTGATGELFF
TRBJ2-3 TRBD2 14 TRBV4-1 NA TGCGCCAGCAGCCATAGCGGGAGTACAGATACGCAGTATTTT CASSHSGSTDTQYF
TRBJ2-7 TRBD1 13 TRBV24-1 NA TGTGCCATGCATTTGTGTTTGCCGGGACAGGGAAACTTC CAMHLCLPGQGNF
TRBJ1-2 TRBD1 14 TRBV7-9 NA TGTGCCAGCAGTGATACCACAGGGGGCTCTGGCTACACCTTC CASSDTTGGSGYTF
TRBJ1-3 NA 15 TRBV5-1 NA TGCGCCAGCAGCTTCGGGTCGGCCTCTGGAAACACCATATATTTT CASSFGSASGNTIYF
TRBJ1-1 TRBD1 13 TRBV12-3/TRBV12-4 once TGTGCCAGCAGTACCGGGACAGGGACTGAAGCTTTCTTT CASSTGTGTEAFF
TRBJ2-7 NA 15 TRBV28 NA TGTGCCAGCAGTTTACCAGCGGGTCAAACTTACGAGCAGTACTTC CASSLPAGQTYEQYF
TRBJ1-1 NA 11 TRBV29-1 few TGCAGCGTCACCGAGGCCACTGAAGCTTTCTTT CSVTEATEAFF